This TCR beta chain was identified during a study of blood T cell repertoires in COVID-19 (TCRdb year 2020). Broadly, across the study: Samples covering the acute and convalescent phases of COVID-19 were provided by collaborators in the United States, Italy and Spain. The material from the prospective study consisted of cDNA or gDNA derived from T cells, B-cell-depleted T cells, or PBMCs. The dataset comprised deeply sampled blood TCRbeta repertoires from subjects exposed to, actively infected with, or recovered from COVID-19. The repertoires were made available in a free public database intended to serve as a resource for research on the immune response to SARS-CoV-2. Samples were obtained from the ongoing ImmuneRACE study (first 160 participants) and from 1,000 to 1,500 subjects provided by 6 global collaborators. A de-identified subject ID, COVID-19 status, age in years and sex were almost always included in the sample metadata. HLA class I and class II types, where available, came from metadata supplied by the sample provider rather than from assay-based typing.

Collaborating institutions collected whole blood in K2EDTA tubes following their own protocols. Collaborator samples were shipped for TCRbeta analysis as frozen whole blood, isolated PBMCs, or DNA extracted from either sample type. TCRbeta CDR3 regions were amplified from genomic DNA using the immunoSEQ Assay, a bias-controlled multiplex PCR. The authors processed their data as follows. The number of nucleated cells in each sample was estimated from the amplification of reference gene primers within the assay. To quantify the absolute abundance of each unique TCRbeta CDR3 rearrangement, sequence reads were collapsed and filtered. For each sample, productive Simpson clonality was calculated as the square root of Simpson's diversity index across productive rearrangements. This immuneACCESS table, as held by TCRdb, lists in-frame sequences with V and J called but not all clones. Of the missing ones, under half trace to an unresolved V gene in checked studies; the others have no known cause. D and trimming were read from the DNA, whereas the V and J calls and clone size are those reported in that table. The sample profile shows 84,000 or so clones; about 83% of them were found once. The ten top clones hold roughly 29% of the sample.

Of note for this clone: Its antigen is still unknown. There are no base qualities to consult, and no much larger clone falls within one base.

The junction shows trimming of 5 bases on V and 6 bases on J, plus 14 bases between the germline ends. The CDR3 has 14 amino acids, counting the end cysteine and phenylalanine. The sequence is cut down to CDR3 DNA, 42 bases in frame from base 1. The CDR1 and CDR2 encoded by the germline V gene are MDHEN and SYDVKM. General conclusions and limits of the study: How much clinical and demographic metadata was included differed by source and by participant, and the metadata was provided uncurated.

Sequencing input: peripheral blood. The sequence joins TRBV28 to TRBJ2-1, with TRBD1 perhaps the D gene, on 5 matching bases. The sequence derives from a woman older than 75 with acute or convalescent COVID-19. The CDR3: CASSRRGHFNEQFF. Read as DNA, the sequence is TGTGCCAGCAGTCGGAGAGGACATTTCAATGAGCAGTTCTTC.